This TCR beta chain emerged from a study of CD8 T cells in ankylosing spondylitis. This clonotype was detected a few times. Antigen specificity is unknown. A quantitative 5'-RACE method, one with molecular barcodes, was used to make TCR beta libraries. TCRdb re-called the 5' RACE reads with MiXCR, one entry per CDR3 protein. The repertoire holds approximately 100,000 distinct CDR3 sequences, with about 25% as singletons. Overall study findings and caveats: A motif of 7 to 9 highly homologous TCR beta variants was seen as apparently characteristic of ankylosing spondylitis blood. Matched ankylosing spondylitis synovial fluid reportedly showed significant enrichment of disease-linked clones. Disease-linked clones proved CD8+ and comparatively uncommon in peripheral blood.

The CDR3 is made up of 14 amino acids. Germline lookup yields CDR1 MNHNS and CDR2 SASEGT. Trimming cost V 8 bases and J 5 bases; bases outside gene matches: 9. The receptor's source is a male donor with ankylosing spondylitis. The V call is TRBV6-1, the J call TRBJ2-5, with 9 bases that match TRBD2. The specimen was synovial fluid, either unsorted or a sorted T cell fraction (not recorded which). CDR3 DNA: TGTGCCAGCCCGTGGCGGGAGGGTGATGAGACCCAGTACTTC. It encodes CASPWREGDETQYF.